This T cell receptor (beta chain) is from a study of high-grade serous ovarian cancer treatment subgroups. Overall study: Mean per sample: around 14,000 reads, 7,400 or so unique TCR beta rearrangements. Study-level results: Same-patient tumor repertoires overlapped at about 0.095 to 0.79; different patients barely overlapped. Higher neoantigen levels went with greater TCR clonal relatedness. The analyses considered CDR3 and ignored CDR1 and CDR2.

CDR1 SGHDT and CDR2 YYEEEE come from the germline V gene. CDR3 length: 13 residues. V was trimmed by 0 bases and J by 4 bases, leaving 7 bases between them. Tumor tissue was taken before any definitive surgery or chemotherapy was given. Sequencing used immunoSEQ multiplex PCR; TCRdb keeps in-frame clones, though not all of them. The table records thousands of clones, around 80% of them present only once. In regard to this clone: As yet, its antigen is unknown.

The sequencing input was tumor tissue. The sequence was obtained from a human donor with high-grade serous ovarian cancer. V and J are TRBV5-6 and TRBJ1-2; possible D gene TRBD1, 6 bases. The CDR3, as DNA: TGTGCCAGCAGCTTGGGGGGGCTCTATGGCTACACCTTC. This codes for CASSLGGLYGYTF.